Detailed here is one T cell receptor (beta chain). The data belong to a study of blood T cell repertoires in COVID-19. J gave up 0 bases and V 2 bases, and 9 bases lay outside the gene matches. Germline V gene lookup returns CDR1 SGHTA and CDR2 FQGNSA. The CDR3 spans 18 residues. TCRdb's copy holds only in-frame clones and misses some; the assay was immunoSEQ multiplex PCR. The table shows roughly 220,000 clones, with 80% to 90% occurring only once. The specimen sequenced was PBMCs or T cells enriched from blood (not recorded which). This sequence joins TRBV7-2 and TRBJ1-1; TRBD1 aligns across 10 bases. The TCR was taken from a woman aged 18-35 years in a cohort exposed to, infected with or recovered from COVID-19 (not recorded which). The DNA of the CDR3 is TGTGCCAGCAGCTTAAAGTCAGGGGGGACAGGGGTGAACACTGAAGCTTTCTTT. This codes for CASSLKSGGTGVNTEAFF. The entire variable domain, with the rest obtained from reference TRBV7-2 and TRBJ1-1, is as follows: GAGVSQSPSNKVTEKGKDVELRCDPISGHTALYWYRQSLGQGLEFLIYFQGNSAPDKSGLPSDRFSAERTGGSVSTLTIQRTQQEDSAVYLCASSLKSGGTGVNTEAFFGQGTRLTVV.